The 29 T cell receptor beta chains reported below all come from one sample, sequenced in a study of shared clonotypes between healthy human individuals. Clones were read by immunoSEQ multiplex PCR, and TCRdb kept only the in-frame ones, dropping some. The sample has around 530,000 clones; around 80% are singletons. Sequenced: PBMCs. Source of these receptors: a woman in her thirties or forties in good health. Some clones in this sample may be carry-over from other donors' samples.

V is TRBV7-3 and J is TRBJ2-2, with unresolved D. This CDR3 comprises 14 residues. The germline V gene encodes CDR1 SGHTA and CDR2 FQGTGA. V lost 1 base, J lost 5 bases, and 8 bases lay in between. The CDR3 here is CASSLSPLTGELFF. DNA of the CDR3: TGTGCCAGCAGCTTAAGCCCCCTAACCGGGGAGCTGTTTTTT.

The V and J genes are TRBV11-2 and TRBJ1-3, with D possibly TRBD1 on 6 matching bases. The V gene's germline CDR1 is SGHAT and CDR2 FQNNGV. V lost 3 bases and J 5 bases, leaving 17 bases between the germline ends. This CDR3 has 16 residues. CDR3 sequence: CASSFIGGGGRNTIYF. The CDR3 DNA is TGTGCCAGCAGCTTTATCGGCGGAGGGGGAAGAAACACCATATATTTT. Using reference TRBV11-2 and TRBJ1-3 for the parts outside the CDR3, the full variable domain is EAGVAQSPRYKIIEKRQSVAFWCNPISGHATLYWYQQILGQGPKLLIQFQNNGVVDDSQLPKDRFSAERLKGVDSTLKIQPAKLEDSAVYLCASSFIGGGGRNTIYFGEGSWLTVV.

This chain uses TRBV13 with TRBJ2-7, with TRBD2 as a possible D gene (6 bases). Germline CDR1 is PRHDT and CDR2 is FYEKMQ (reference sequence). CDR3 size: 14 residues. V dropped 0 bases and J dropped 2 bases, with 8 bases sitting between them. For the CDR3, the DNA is TGTGCCAGCAGCTTAGGACGGGGGACCTACGAGCAGTACTTC. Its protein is CASSLGRGTYEQYF. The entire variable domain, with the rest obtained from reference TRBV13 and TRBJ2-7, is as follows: AAGVIQSPRHLIKEKRETATLKCYPIPRHDTVYWYQQGPGQDPQFLISFYEKMQSDKGSIPDRFSAQQFSDYHSELNMSSLELGDSALYFCASSLGRGTYEQYFGPGTRLTVT.

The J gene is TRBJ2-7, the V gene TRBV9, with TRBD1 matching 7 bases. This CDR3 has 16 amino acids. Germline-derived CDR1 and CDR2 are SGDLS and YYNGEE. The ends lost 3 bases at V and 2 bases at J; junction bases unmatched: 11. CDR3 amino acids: CASSGRDRVTPYEQYF. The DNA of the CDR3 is TGTGCCAGCAGCGGCAGAGACAGGGTCACCCCCTACGAGCAGTACTTC.

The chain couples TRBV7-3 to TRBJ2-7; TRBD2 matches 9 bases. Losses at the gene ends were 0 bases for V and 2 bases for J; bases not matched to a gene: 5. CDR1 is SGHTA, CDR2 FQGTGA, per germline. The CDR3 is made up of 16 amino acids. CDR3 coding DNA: TGTGCCAGCAGCTTAACGGGGTTAGCGGGGGCCTACGAGCAGTACTTC. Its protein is CASSLTGLAGAYEQYF.

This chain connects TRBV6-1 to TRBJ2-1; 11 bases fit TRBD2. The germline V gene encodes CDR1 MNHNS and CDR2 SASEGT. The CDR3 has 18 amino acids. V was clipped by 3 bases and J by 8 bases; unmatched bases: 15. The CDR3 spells CASSDQVVIAGGPYEQFF. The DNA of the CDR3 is TGTGCCAGCAGTGATCAGGTGGTAATAGCGGGAGGGCCCTATGAGCAGTTCTTC.

The CDR3 DNA is TGTGCCAGCAGCCCCCGACAGGGAGGAAGCTACGAGCAGTACTTC. This gives the protein CASSPRQGGSYEQYF. The rearrangement links TRBV7-8 to TRBJ2-7; the D gene is possibly TRBD1 (7 bases). The CDR3 is 15 amino acids. The V gene's germline CDR1 is SGHVS and CDR2 FQNEAQ. Between the trimmed V and J ends, which lost 5 bases and 3 bases, there was a span of 17 bases.

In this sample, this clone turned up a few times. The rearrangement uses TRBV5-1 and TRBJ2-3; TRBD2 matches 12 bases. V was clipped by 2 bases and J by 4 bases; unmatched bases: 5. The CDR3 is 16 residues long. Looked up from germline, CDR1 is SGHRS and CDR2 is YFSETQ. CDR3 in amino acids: CASSLGLAGRADTQYF. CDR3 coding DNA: TGCGCCAGCAGCTTAGGACTAGCGGGAAGGGCAGATACGCAGTATTTT.

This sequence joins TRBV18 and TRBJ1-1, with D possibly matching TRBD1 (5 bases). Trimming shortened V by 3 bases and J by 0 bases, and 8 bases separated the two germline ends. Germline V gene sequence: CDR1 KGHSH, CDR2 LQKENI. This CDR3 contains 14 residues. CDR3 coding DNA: TGTGCCAGCTCACCGGACACCTTGAACACTGAAGCTTTCTTT. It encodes CASSPDTLNTEAFF. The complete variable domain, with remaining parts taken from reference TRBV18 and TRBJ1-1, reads NAGVMQNPRHLVRRRGQEARLRCSPMKGHSHVYWYRQLPEEGLKFMVYLQKENIIDESGMPKERFSAEFPKEGPSILRIQQVVRGDSAAYFCASSPDTLNTEAFFGQGTRLTVV.

The CDR3 reads CSSGENTGELFF. For the CDR3, the DNA is TGCAGCTCCGGGGAGAACACCGGGGAGCTGTTTTTT. The chain combines TRBV29-1 with TRBJ2-2; possible D gene TRBD2, 5 bases. The CDR3 spans 12 residues. Germline V gene data show CDR1 as SQVTM and CDR2 as ANQGSEA. Trimming stripped 8 bases from V and 1 base from J, with 8 bases between.

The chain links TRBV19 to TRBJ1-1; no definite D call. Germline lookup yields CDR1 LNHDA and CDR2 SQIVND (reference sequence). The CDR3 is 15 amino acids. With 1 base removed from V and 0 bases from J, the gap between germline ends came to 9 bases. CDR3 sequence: CASSIVGSMNTEAFF. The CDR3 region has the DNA TGTGCCAGTAGTATAGTTGGATCGATGAACACTGAAGCTTTCTTT.

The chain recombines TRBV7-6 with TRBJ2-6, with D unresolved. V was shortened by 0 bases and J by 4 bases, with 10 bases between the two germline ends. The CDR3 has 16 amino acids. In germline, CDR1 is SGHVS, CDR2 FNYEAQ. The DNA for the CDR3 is TGTGCCAGCAGCTTAGCCCCCCCTTCCGGGGCCAACGTCCTGACTTTC. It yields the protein CASSLAPPSGANVLTF.

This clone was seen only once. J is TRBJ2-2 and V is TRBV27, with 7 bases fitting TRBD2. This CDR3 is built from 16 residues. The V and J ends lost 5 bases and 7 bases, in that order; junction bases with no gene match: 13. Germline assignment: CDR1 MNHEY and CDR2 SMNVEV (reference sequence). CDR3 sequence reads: CASSPNPTGGGGELFF. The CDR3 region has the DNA TGTGCCAGCAGTCCCAACCCCACGGGGGGTGGCGGGGAGCTGTTTTTT.

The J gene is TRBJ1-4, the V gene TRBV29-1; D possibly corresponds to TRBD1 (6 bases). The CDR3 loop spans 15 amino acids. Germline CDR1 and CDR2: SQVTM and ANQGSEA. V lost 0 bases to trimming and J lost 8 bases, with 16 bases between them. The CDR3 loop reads CSVEEWGGPREKLFF. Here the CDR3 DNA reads TGCAGCGTTGAAGAGTGGGGGGGGCCGAGAGAAAAACTGTTTTTT. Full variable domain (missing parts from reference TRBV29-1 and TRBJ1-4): SAVISQKPSRDICQRGTSLTIQCQVDSQVTMMFWYRQQPGQSLTLIATANQGSEATYESGFVIDKFPISRPNLTFSTLTVSNMSPEDSSIYLCSVEEWGGPREKLFFGSGTQLSVL.

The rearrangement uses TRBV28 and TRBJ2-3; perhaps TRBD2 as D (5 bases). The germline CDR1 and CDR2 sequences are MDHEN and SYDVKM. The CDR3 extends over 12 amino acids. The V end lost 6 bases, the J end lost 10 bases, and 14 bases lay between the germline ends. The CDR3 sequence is CASRGSGLPQYF. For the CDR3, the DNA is TGTGCCAGCAGGGGGAGCGGACTCCCGCAGTATTTT.

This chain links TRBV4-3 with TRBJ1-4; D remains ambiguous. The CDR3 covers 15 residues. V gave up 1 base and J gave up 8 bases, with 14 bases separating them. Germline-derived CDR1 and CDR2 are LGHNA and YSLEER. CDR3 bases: TGCGCCAGCAGCCAAGTAACTGGGATGGGGGAAAAACTGTTTTTT. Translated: CASSQVTGMGEKLFF.

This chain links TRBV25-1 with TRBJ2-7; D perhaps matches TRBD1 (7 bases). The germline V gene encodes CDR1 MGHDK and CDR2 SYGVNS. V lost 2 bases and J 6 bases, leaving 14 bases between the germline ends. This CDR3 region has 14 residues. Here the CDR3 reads CASSERAQGGEQYF. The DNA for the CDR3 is TGTGCCAGCAGTGAACGGGCCCAGGGGGGCGAGCAGTACTTC.

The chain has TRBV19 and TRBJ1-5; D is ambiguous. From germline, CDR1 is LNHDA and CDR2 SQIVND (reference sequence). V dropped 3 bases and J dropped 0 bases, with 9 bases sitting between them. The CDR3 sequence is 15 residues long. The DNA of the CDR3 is TGTGCCAGTAGTATCCAGACCCATAGCAATCAGCCCCAGCATTTT. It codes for CASSIQTHSNQPQHF.

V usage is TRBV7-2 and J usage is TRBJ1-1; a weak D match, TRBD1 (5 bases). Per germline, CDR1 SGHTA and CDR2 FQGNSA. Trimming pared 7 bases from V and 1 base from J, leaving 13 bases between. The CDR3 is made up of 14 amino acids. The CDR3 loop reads CASTRRDSNTEAFF. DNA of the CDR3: TGTGCCAGCACCCGACGGGACTCGAACACTGAAGCTTTCTTT.

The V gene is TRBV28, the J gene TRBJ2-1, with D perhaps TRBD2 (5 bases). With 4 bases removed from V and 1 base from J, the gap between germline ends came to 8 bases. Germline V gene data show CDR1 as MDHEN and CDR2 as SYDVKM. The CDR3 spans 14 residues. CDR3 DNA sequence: TGTGCCAGCAGTTACAGCGGATCCTACAATGAGCAGTTCTTC. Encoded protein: CASSYSGSYNEQFF.

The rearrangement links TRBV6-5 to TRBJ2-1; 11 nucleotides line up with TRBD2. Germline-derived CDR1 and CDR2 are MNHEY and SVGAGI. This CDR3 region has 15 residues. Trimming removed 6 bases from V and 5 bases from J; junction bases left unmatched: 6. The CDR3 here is CASSTSTSGNNEQFF. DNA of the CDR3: TGTGCCAGCAGCACCTCGACTAGCGGGAACAATGAGCAGTTCTTC.

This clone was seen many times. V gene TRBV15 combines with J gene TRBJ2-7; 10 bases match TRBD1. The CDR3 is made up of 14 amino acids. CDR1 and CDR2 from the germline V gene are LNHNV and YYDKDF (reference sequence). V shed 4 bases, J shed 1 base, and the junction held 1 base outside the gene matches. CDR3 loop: CATSTGQGSYEQYF. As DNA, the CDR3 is TGTGCCACCAGCACGGGACAGGGGTCCTACGAGCAGTACTTC.

The CDR3 spells CASSEIWMNTEAFF. The CDR3 region has the DNA TGTGCCAGCAGTGAAATTTGGATGAACACTGAAGCTTTCTTT. The chain employs TRBV6-1 and TRBJ1-1; no clear D. Germline assignment: CDR1 MNHNS and CDR2 SASEGT. The CDR3 runs 14 residues. V lost 2 bases, J lost 0 bases, and 7 bases lay in between.

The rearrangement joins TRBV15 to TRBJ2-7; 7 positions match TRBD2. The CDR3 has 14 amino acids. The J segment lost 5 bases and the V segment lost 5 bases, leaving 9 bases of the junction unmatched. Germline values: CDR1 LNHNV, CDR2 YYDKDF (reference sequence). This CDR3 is CATSQRGGENEQYF. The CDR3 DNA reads TGTGCCACCAGCCAGCGGGGAGGGGAGAACGAGCAGTACTTC.

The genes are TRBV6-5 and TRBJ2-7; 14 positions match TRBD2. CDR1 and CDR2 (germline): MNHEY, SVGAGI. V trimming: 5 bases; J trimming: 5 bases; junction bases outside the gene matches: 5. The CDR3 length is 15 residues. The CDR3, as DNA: TGTGCCAGCAGTCCCGGGACTAGCGGGAGCGACGAGCAGTACTTC. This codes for CASSPGTSGSDEQYF.

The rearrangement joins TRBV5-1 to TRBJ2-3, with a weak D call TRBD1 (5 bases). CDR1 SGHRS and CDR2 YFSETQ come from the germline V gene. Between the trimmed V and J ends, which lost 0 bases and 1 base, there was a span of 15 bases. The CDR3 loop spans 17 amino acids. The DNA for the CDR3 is TGCGCCAGCAGCTTGGCCGGCAGATTAGGGGGCACAGATACGCAGTATTTT. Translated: CASSLAGRLGGTDTQYF.

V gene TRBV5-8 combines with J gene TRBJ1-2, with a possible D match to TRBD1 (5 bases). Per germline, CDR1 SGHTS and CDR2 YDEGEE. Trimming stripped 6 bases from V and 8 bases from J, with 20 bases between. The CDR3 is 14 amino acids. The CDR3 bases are TGTGCCAGCACCTGGGGGAGAAGTGGGTACGGCTACACCTTC. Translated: CASTWGRSGYGYTF.

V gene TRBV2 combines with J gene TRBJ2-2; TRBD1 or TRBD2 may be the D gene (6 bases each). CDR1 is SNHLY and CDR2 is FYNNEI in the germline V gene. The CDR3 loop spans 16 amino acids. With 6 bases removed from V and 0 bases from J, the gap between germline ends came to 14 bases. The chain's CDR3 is CASSSKGGANTGELFF. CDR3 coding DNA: TGTGCCAGCAGCTCAAAGGGGGGCGCGAACACCGGGGAGCTGTTTTTT. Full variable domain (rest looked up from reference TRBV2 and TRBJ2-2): EPEVTQTPSHQVTQMGQEVILRCVPISNHLYFYWYRQILGQKVEFLVSFYNNEISEKSEIFDDQFSVERPDGSNFTLKIRSTKLEDSAMYFCASSSKGGANTGELFFGEGSRLTVL.

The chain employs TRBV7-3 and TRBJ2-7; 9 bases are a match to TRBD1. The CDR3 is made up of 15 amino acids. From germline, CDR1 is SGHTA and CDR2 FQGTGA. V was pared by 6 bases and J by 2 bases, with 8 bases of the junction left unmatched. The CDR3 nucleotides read TGTGCCAGCAGGGCCGGGACAGGGACTACCTACGAGCAGTACTTC. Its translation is CASRAGTGTTYEQYF.